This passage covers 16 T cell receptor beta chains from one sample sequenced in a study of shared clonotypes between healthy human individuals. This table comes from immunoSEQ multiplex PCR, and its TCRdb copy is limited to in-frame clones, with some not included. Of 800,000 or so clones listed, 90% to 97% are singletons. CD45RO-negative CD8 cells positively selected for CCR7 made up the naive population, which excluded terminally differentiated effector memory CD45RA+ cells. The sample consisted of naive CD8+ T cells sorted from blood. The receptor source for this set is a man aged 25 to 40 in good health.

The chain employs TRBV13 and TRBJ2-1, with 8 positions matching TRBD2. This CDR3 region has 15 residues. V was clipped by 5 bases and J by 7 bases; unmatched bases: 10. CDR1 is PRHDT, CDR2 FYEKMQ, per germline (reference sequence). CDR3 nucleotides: TGTGCCAGCAGCCCGGGACTAGGAGGCCAGAATGAGCAGTTCTTC. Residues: CASSPGLGGQNEQFF.

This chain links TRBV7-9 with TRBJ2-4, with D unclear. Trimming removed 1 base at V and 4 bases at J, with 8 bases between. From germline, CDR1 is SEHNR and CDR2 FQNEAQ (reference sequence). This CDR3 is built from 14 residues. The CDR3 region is CASSLDGGKNIQYF. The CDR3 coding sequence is TGTGCCAGCAGCTTAGACGGTGGAAAAAACATTCAGTACTTC.

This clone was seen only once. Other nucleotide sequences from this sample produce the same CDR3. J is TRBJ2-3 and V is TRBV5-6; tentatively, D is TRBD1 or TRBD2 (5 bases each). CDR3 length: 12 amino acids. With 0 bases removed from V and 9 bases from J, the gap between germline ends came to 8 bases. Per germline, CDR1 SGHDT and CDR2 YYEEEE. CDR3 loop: CASSLVGDTQYF. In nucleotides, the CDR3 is TGTGCCAGCAGCTTGGTCGGGGACACGCAGTATTTT. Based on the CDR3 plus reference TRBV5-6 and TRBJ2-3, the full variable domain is DAGVTQSPTHLIKTRGQQVTLRCSPKSGHDTVSWYQQALGQGPQFIFQYYEEEERQRGNFPDRFSGHQFPNYSSELNVNALLLGDSALYLCASSLVGDTQYFGPGTRLTVL.

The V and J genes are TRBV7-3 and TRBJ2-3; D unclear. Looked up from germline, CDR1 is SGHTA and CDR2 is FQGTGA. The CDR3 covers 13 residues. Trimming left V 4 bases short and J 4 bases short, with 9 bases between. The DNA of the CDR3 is TGTGCCAGCAGCTCGCTAGATTCAGATACGCAGTATTTT. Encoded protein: CASSSLDSDTQYF. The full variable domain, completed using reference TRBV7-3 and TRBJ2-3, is GAGVSQTPSNKVTEKGKYVELRCDPISGHTALYWYRQSLGQGPEFLIYFQGTGAADDSGLPNDRFFAVRPEGSVSTLKIQRTERGDSAVYLCASSSLDSDTQYFGPGTRLTVL.

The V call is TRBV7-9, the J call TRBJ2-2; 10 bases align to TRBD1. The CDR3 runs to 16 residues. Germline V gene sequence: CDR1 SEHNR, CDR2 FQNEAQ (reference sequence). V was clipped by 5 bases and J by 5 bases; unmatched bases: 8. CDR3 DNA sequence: TGTGCCAGCAGCGACCGGACAGGGGGTGGTACCGGGGAGCTGTTTTTT. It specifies CASSDRTGGGTGELFF.

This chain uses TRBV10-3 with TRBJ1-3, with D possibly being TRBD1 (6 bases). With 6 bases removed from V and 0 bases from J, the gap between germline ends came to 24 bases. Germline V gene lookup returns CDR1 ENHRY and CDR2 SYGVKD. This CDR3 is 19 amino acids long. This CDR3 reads CAISGGDMRGYYSGNTIYF. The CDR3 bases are TGTGCCATCAGCGGAGGGGACATGCGAGGCTACTACTCTGGAAACACCATATATTTT.

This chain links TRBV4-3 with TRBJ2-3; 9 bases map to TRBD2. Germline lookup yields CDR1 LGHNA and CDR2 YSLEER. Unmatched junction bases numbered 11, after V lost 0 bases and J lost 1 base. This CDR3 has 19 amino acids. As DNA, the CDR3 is TGCGCCAGCAGCCAAGAAGCGACTAGCGGATTCGGTGGCACAGATACGCAGTATTTT. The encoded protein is CASSQEATSGFGGTDTQYF.

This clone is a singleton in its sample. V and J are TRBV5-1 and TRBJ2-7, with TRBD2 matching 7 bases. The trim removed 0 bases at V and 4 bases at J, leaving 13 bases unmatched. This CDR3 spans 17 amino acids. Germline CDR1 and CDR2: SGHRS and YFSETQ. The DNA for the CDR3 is TGCGCCAGCAGCTTGGTGTGGAAGAGGGAGGGCCGTTACGAGCAGTACTTC. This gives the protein CASSLVWKREGRYEQYF.

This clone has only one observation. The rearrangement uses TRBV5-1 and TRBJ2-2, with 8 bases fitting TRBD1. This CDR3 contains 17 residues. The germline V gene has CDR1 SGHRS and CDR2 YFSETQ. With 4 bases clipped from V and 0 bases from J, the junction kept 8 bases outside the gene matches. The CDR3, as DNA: TGCGCCAGCAGCCCCAGACAGGGGACTTCGAACACCGGGGAGCTGTTTTTT. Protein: CASSPRQGTSNTGELFF.

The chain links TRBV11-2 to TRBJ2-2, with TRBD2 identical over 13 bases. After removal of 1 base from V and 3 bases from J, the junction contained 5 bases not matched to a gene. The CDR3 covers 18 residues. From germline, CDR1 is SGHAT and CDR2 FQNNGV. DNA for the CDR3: TGTGCCAGCAGCTTAGGGACTAGCGGGAGTAAGGACACCGGGGAGCTGTTTTTT. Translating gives CASSLGTSGSKDTGELFF.

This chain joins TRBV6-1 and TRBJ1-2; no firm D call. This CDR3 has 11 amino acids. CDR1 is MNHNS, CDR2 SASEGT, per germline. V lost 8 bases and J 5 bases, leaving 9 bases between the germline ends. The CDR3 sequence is CASLRFYGYTF. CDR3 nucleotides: TGTGCCAGCCTCAGGTTTTATGGCTACACCTTC.

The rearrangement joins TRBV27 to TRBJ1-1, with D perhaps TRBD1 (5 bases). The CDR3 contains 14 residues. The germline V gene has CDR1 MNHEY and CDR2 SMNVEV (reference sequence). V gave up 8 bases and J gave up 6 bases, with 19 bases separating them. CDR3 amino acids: CASWGREGGAEAFF. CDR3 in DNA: TGTGCCAGCTGGGGACGAGAAGGAGGCGCTGAAGCTTTCTTT.

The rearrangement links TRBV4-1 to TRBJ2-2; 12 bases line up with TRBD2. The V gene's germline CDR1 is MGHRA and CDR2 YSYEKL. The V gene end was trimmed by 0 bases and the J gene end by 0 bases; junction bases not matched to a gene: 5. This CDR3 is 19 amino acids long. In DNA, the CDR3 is TGCGCCAGCAGCCAAGAGAGGGGGACTAGCGGGTCGAACACCGGGGAGCTGTTTTTT. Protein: CASSQERGTSGSNTGELFF.

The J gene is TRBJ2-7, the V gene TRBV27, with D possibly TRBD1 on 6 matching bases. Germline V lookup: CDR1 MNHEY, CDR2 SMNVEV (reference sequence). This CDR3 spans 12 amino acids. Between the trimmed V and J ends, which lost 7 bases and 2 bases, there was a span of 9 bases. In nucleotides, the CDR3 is TGTGCCAGCACAGGGGCGGCCTACGAGCAGTACTTC. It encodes CASTGAAYEQYF.

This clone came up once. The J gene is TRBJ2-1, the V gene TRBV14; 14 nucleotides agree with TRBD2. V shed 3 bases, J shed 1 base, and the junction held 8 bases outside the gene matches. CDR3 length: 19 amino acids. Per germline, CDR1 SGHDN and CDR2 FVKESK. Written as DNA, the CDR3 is TGTGCCAGCAGCCAGTCCGGGACTAGCGGGAGTGGTTCCTACAATGAGCAGTTCTTC. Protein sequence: CASSQSGTSGSGSYNEQFF.

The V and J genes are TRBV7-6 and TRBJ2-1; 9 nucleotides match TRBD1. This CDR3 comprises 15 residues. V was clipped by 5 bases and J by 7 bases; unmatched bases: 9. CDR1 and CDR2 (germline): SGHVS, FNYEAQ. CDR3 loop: CASSDTRTGANEQFF. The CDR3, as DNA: TGTGCCAGCAGCGATACGCGGACAGGGGCGAATGAGCAGTTCTTC.